The 13 T cell receptor beta chains listed next were all sequenced from one sample in a study of blood T cell repertoires in COVID-19. Clones were read by immunoSEQ multiplex PCR, and TCRdb kept only the in-frame ones, dropping some. The table has under 250,000 clones, more than 65% seen once. Material for sequencing was peripheral blood. Receptor source: a woman aged 60-70 years with acute or convalescent COVID-19.

The chain uses TRBV5-8 and TRBJ1-6; a weak D match, TRBD1 (6 bases). This CDR3 has 16 amino acids. Trimming removed 3 bases from V and 4 bases from J, with 14 bases in between. From germline, CDR1 is SGHTS and CDR2 YDEGEE. CDR3 sequence (DNA): TGTGCCAGCAGCTCCTACCTCGGGACATATAATTCACCCCTCCACTTT. Its translation: CASSSYLGTYNSPLHF.

The V and J genes are TRBV6-6 and TRBJ1-1; tentative D call: TRBD1 (5 bases). Trimming stripped 5 bases from V and 7 bases from J, with 17 bases between. From germline, CDR1 is MNHNY and CDR2 SVGAGI (reference sequence). This CDR3 is 14 amino acids long. The CDR3 DNA reads as TGTGCCAGCAGTCCCCCGGGGGGGGTGGGTGAAGCTTTCTTT. Its protein is CASSPPGGVGEAFF.

The chain's CDR3 is CASSYRGSRTDTQYF. Here the CDR3 DNA reads TGTGCCAGCAGTTACAGGGGGTCCCGCACAGATACGCAGTATTTT. V gene TRBV6-5 combines with J gene TRBJ2-3, with D perhaps TRBD1 (6 bases). V was cut by 2 bases and J by 1 base, with 10 bases left in between. This CDR3 has 15 residues. Looked up from germline, CDR1 is MNHEY and CDR2 is SVGAGI.

This clone came up a few times. V is TRBV28 and J is TRBJ2-7; TRBD2 aligns across 9 bases. In germline, CDR1 is MDHEN, CDR2 SYDVKM. The CDR3 has 14 residues. After removal of 5 bases from V and 3 bases from J, the junction contained 5 bases not matched to a gene. The CDR3 region has the DNA TGTGCCAGCAGTGCTAGCGGGGAAAGCTACGAGCAGTACTTC. Translation: CASSASGESYEQYF.

The chain is built from TRBV9 and TRBJ2-5, with unresolved D. Trimming removed 6 bases at V and 3 bases at J, with 9 bases between. This CDR3 has 12 residues. In germline, CDR1 is SGDLS, CDR2 YYNGEE. The CDR3: CASIVAKETQYF. In DNA form, the CDR3 reads TGTGCCAGCATTGTGGCAAAAGAGACCCAGTACTTC.

This clone was seen a handful of times. This CDR3 is CASTLPGRQETQYF. In nucleotides, the CDR3 is TGTGCCAGCACCCTACCGGGGAGACAAGAGACCCAGTACTTC. The V gene is TRBV25-1, the J gene TRBJ2-5, with D maybe TRBD2 (5 bases). Germline V lookup: CDR1 MGHDK, CDR2 SYGVNS. The CDR3 runs 14 residues. Trimming shortened V by 7 bases and J by 2 bases, and 14 bases separated the two germline ends.

V usage is TRBV6-2 or TRBV6-3 and J usage is TRBJ1-2, with a tentative D call TRBD1 (6 bases). CDR1 and CDR2 from the germline V gene are MNHEY and SVGEGT. The CDR3 sequence is 16 residues long. The ends were cut back, 2 bases at V and 0 bases at J, with 13 bases in the middle. The CDR3 DNA reads as TGTGCCAGCAGTTACGGTCCAGGGGATTCTAACTATGGCTACACCTTC. This encodes CASSYGPGDSNYGYTF.

This rearrangement joins TRBV5-1 to TRBJ1-4; D possibly corresponds to TRBD1 (6 bases). Germline loops: CDR1 SGHRS, CDR2 YFSETQ. CDR3 length equals 15 residues. V lost 1 base, J lost 3 bases, and 10 bases lay in between. CDR3 in DNA: TGCGCCAGCAGCTTGTACAGGGCACCTAATGAAAAACTGTTTTTT. Its protein product is CASSLYRAPNEKLFF.

The chain carries TRBV4-3 and TRBJ2-7, with unresolved D. With 0 bases removed from V and 7 bases from J, the gap between germline ends came to 19 bases. The CDR3 spans 16 residues. Germline assignment: CDR1 LGHNA and CDR2 YSLEER. This CDR3 reads CASSQDPPGHTGEQYF. The CDR3 DNA reads as TGCGCCAGCAGCCAAGACCCACCGGGTCACACTGGGGAGCAGTACTTC.

To note about this clone: The sample carries other DNA sequences with the same CDR3. The chain carries TRBV12-3 or TRBV12-4 and TRBJ2-1; D unresolved. Trimming removed 3 bases at V and 6 bases at J, with 3 bases between. The CDR3 is 11 residues long. CDR3 region: CASSFRNEQFF. The CDR3 bases are TGTGCCAGCAGTTTTCGCAATGAGCAGTTCTTC.

The gene calls are TRBV6-7 and TRBJ1-2, with TRBD1 matching over 10 bases. TRBV6-7 is an open reading frame whose function is uncertain. The CDR3 runs 12 residues. With V trimmed by 6 bases and J by 6 bases, 1 base remained unmatched. Written as DNA, the CDR3 is TGTGCCAGCAGCGACAGGGGGCATGGCTACACCTTC. It specifies CASSDRGHGYTF.

This clone has more than one count but fewer than ten. This sequence joins TRBV6-2 or TRBV6-3 and TRBJ1-5, with a tentative D call TRBD1 (6 bases). V lost 2 bases, J lost 5 bases, and 22 bases lay in between. Germline CDR1 reads MNHEY; CDR2 reads SVGEGT. CDR3 size: 18 residues. The CDR3 here is CASSYTLARGGQDQPQHF. CDR3 coding DNA: TGTGCCAGCAGTTACACTCTCGCTCGGGGGGGACAAGATCAGCCCCAGCATTTT.

This clone is a singleton in its sample. The chain recombines TRBV7-2 with TRBJ2-1; 13 bases line up with TRBD2. The CDR3 has 18 amino acids. Germline-derived CDR1 and CDR2 are SGHTA and FQGNSA. The V gene end was trimmed by 5 bases and the J gene end by 5 bases; junction bases not matched to a gene: 12. This chain's CDR3 is CASSRTPPLAGGNNEQFF. In nucleotides, the CDR3 is TGTGCCAGCAGCCGGACCCCCCCACTAGCGGGGGGGAACAATGAGCAGTTCTTC.